One and the same sample provided the 9 T cell receptor beta chains below, sequenced in a study of primary melanoma T cells and metastatic recurrence. TCRdb keeps only in-frame clones here, not all; method: immunoSEQ multiplex PCR. This table holds over a thousand clones, approximately 86% found once. Input material: melanoma tumor tissue. These receptors were taken from a human donor with melanoma.

V usage is TRBV19 and J usage is TRBJ1-5; perhaps TRBD1 as D (6 bases). The CDR3 spans 17 residues. V was shortened by 7 bases and J by 4 bases, with 23 bases between the two germline ends. CDR1 is LNHDA and CDR2 is SQIVND in the germline V gene (reference sequence). CDR3 in amino acids: CASTYLGGPGGNQPQHF. The CDR3 DNA reads TGTGCCAGTACCTATTTGGGGGGCCCGGGAGGAAATCAGCCCCAGCATTTT.

The chain combines TRBV29-1 with TRBJ1-4; D not certain. Germline assignment: CDR1 SQVTM and CDR2 ANQGSEA. The CDR3 sequence is 13 residues long. V was trimmed by 4 bases and J by 4 bases, leaving 10 bases between them. In DNA, the CDR3 is TGCAGCGTTGGAAGCAGTCTTAATGAAAAACTGTTTTTT. Protein sequence: CSVGSSLNEKLFF.

This clone showed up just a few times. The chain joins TRBV11-3 to TRBJ2-5, with D maybe TRBD1 (6 bases). The CDR3 is made up of 15 amino acids. Germline CDR1 and CDR2: SGHNT and YENEEA. The V end was cut by 3 bases, the J end by 2 bases, with 13 bases between. As DNA, the CDR3 is TGTGCCAGCAGCTTGGCCGGTAGGGGGCAAGAGACCCAGTACTTC. Its translation: CASSLAGRGQETQYF.

The rearrangement uses TRBV11-3 and TRBJ1-2; 7 bases match TRBD1. CDR1 SGHNT and CDR2 YENEEA come from the germline V gene. The CDR3 consists of 14 residues. The V segment lost 4 bases and the J segment 3 bases; nucleotides outside the gene matches: 5. The CDR3 DNA reads as TGTGCCAGCAGCTCGACAGGGTTGGACTATGGCTACACCTTC. Encoded protein: CASSSTGLDYGYTF.

This clone was seen a single time. The genes are TRBV29-1 and TRBJ2-2; a possible D gene is TRBD1 (5 bases). This CDR3 comprises 13 residues. V gave up 4 bases and J gave up 2 bases, with 8 bases separating them. Germline V lookup: CDR1 SQVTM, CDR2 ANQGSEA. CDR3 bases: TGCAGCGTTGTAGGGGCCAACACCGGGGAGCTGTTTTTT. Its translation: CSVVGANTGELFF.

The rearrangement joins TRBV6-8 to TRBJ1-1, with 9 bases matching TRBD1. The CDR3 totals 17 residues. The germline CDR1 and CDR2 sequences are MNHGY and SAAAGT. The V gene end was trimmed by 5 bases and the J gene end by 0 bases; junction bases not matched to a gene: 10. The CDR3: CASSIWTGAGMNTEAFF. As DNA, the CDR3 is TGTGCCAGCAGTATCTGGACAGGGGCGGGCATGAACACTGAAGCTTTCTTT.

The J gene is TRBJ2-1, the V gene TRBV6-7; 10 positions match TRBD2. TRBV6-7 is an open reading frame, and its role is uncertain. The CDR3 totals 13 residues. Trimming at V came to 7 bases and at J to 8 bases, leaving 5 bases not matched to a gene. CDR3 in amino acids: CASILAGDDEQFF. The CDR3, as DNA: TGTGCCAGCATCCTAGCGGGGGACGATGAGCAGTTCTTC.

This clone has a single count. The gene calls are TRBV27 and TRBJ1-6; the match to TRBD1 covers 9 bases. This CDR3 is 15 amino acids long. The V gene end was trimmed by 2 bases and the J gene end by 9 bases; junction bases not matched to a gene: 5. Per the germline V gene, CDR1 is MNHEY and CDR2 is SMNVEV (reference sequence). The CDR3 here is CASSLGDRATSPLHF. The CDR3 DNA reads as TGTGCCAGCAGTTTAGGGGACAGGGCCACTTCACCCCTCCACTTT.

This clone occurred once. The gene calls are TRBV6-8 and TRBJ1-1; TRBD1 is a possible D gene (6 bases). Germline CDR1 is MNHGY and CDR2 is SAAAGT. CDR3 length: 13 amino acids. The V and J ends lost 2 bases and 8 bases respectively, with 12 bases between them. CDR3 DNA sequence: TGTGCCAGCAGTTACGGGGAGGGACACGAAGCTTTCTTT. Its protein is CASSYGEGHEAFF.